This record concerns one T cell receptor beta chain sequence. Antigen specificity is unknown. Donors underwent one heparinised blood draw, about 110 mL on average. Sorted CD4+ subsets: naive, central memory, regulatory, stem cell-like memory (CD45RO/CCR7/CD25/CD127/CD95/CD27 panel). This sample is drawn from a study of beta chain features in type 1 diabetes. Study-wide findings and caveats: Type 1 diabetes patients showed a moderate but significant shortening of TCRB CDR3s in all four CD4+ subsets. Researchers cautioned that cDNA sequencing could over-represent cells with high TCR expression.

Expressed TCRB transcripts got sequenced, as all isolated RNA was reverse transcribed. Roughly 3.5 million reads per sample on average were obtained from naive, central memory and regulatory T cell samples. Clones were sequenced by immunoSEQ multiplex PCR, and TCRdb holds only the in-frame ones, with some missing. The sample carries approximately 360,000 clones, around an eighth recorded once. There are 12 residues in the CDR3. Trimming took off 5 bases at V and 4 bases at J, with 7 bases between the two ends. CDR1 and CDR2 (germline): SGHTA, FQGNSA. The receptor's source is a woman younger than 35 with type 1 diabetes. Sequences were obtained from naive CD4+ T cells from blood. V gene TRBV7-2 combines with J gene TRBJ2-3; D is undetermined. The CDR3 sequence: CASSLSSDTQYF. DNA for the CDR3: TGTGCCAGCAGCCTCTCGTCAGATACGCAGTATTTT.